This entry lists 23 T cell receptor beta chains sequenced from one sample in a study of cytomegalovirus exposure and HLA in healthy donors. Vbeta (60) and Jbeta (13) primers were used in the PCR. Libraries were prepared by immunoSEQ multiplex PCR; TCRdb keeps only in-frame clonotypes and omits some of them. The sample shows 120,000 to 150,000 clones, around three fifths of them seen only once. The sequenced material came from PBMCs. Receptor source: a woman aged 25 to 39 in good health and CMV-seropositive.

V and J are TRBV18 and TRBJ1-2, with D perhaps matching TRBD1 (5 bases). The V gene's germline CDR1 is KGHSH and CDR2 LQKENI. The CDR3 extends over 14 amino acids. Trimming shortened V by 1 base and J by 8 bases, and 14 bases separated the two germline ends. This CDR3 is CASSPLSGGEGYTF. The CDR3 bases are TGTGCCAGCTCACCACTGTCCGGGGGTGAAGGCTACACCTTC.

V gene TRBV6-4 combines with J gene TRBJ2-2; 12 nucleotides line up with TRBD2. After removal of 5 bases from V and 0 bases from J, the junction contained 7 bases not matched to a gene. The CDR3 has 18 residues. Germline CDR1 is MRHNA and CDR2 is SNTAGT. The CDR3 spells CASSPSTSGGANTGELFF. The CDR3 DNA follows: TGTGCCAGCAGTCCCTCGACTAGCGGGGGCGCGAACACCGGGGAGCTGTTTTTT.

To note about this clone: Distinct nucleotide sequences in the sample also encode this CDR3. The V call is TRBV7-9, the J call TRBJ2-5, with D possibly matching TRBD1 (8 bases). Germline-derived CDR1 and CDR2 are SEHNR and FQNEAQ (reference sequence). The CDR3 contains 14 residues. The germline V and J ends were trimmed by 5 bases and 5 bases, with 15 bases remaining between them. CDR3 DNA sequence: TGTGCCAGCAGCCATACAGGGGGAGGGGAGACCCAGTACTTC. Translated, it gives CASSHTGGGETQYF. The whole variable domain, filled in from reference TRBV7-9 and TRBJ2-5, reads DTGVSQNPRHKITKRGQNVTFRCDPISEHNRLYWYRQTLGQGPEFLTYFQNEAQLEKSRLLSDRFSAERPKGSFSTLEIQRTEQGDSAMYLCASSHTGGGETQYFGPGTRLLVL.

This clone has a handful of counts. The chain couples TRBV25-1 to TRBJ2-3, with D possibly TRBD2 on 5 matching bases. Per the germline V gene, CDR1 is MGHDK and CDR2 is SYGVNS. The CDR3 extends over 13 amino acids. V was pared by 1 base and J by 9 bases, with 11 bases between. This CDR3 is CASSEWELQTQYF. CDR3 bases: TGTGCCAGCAGTGAATGGGAGCTCCAAACGCAGTATTTT.

J is TRBJ2-1 and V is TRBV6-1; 9 bases align to TRBD1. Unmatched junction bases numbered 4, after V lost 11 bases and J lost 5 bases. CDR3 size: 12 residues. CDR1 MNHNS and CDR2 SASEGT come from the germline V gene. The CDR3 DNA reads as TGTGCCGCTGGACAGGGGAACAATGAGCAGTTCTTC. Its translation: CAAGQGNNEQFF.

V is TRBV2 and J is TRBJ2-7; 9 nucleotides align to TRBD1. The CDR3 covers 15 residues. CDR1 SNHLY and CDR2 FYNNEI come from the germline V gene. V lost 7 bases, J lost 4 bases, and 11 bases stayed unmatched. This chain's CDR3 is CASNIGTGFGYEQYF. CDR3 nucleotides: TGTGCCAGCAACATAGGGACAGGGTTTGGGTACGAGCAGTACTTC. Variable domain in full (rest from reference TRBV2 and TRBJ2-7): EPEVTQTPSHQVTQMGQEVILRCVPISNHLYFYWYRQILGQKVEFLVSFYNNEISEKSEIFDDQFSVERPDGSNFTLKIRSTKLEDSAMYFCASNIGTGFGYEQYFGPGTRLTVT.

The V and J genes are TRBV13 and TRBJ1-5, with a possible D match to TRBD1 (5 bases). There are 15 residues in the CDR3. V lost 3 bases to trimming and J lost 0 bases, with 9 bases between them. The germline V gene encodes CDR1 PRHDT and CDR2 FYEKMQ (reference sequence). The CDR3 nucleotides read TGTGCCAGCAGCTTCGGAGGGGCTAGCAATCAGCCCCAGCATTTT. Encoded protein: CASSFGGASNQPQHF. Together with reference TRBV13 and TRBJ1-5, the CDR3 gives the full variable domain: AAGVIQSPRHLIKEKRETATLKCYPIPRHDTVYWYQQGPGQDPQFLISFYEKMQSDKGSIPDRFSAQQFSDYHSELNMSSLELGDSALYFCASSFGGASNQPQHFGDGTRLSIL.

The V and J genes are TRBV7-9 and TRBJ1-2, with D hard to call. The length of the CDR3 is 12 residues. Germline V gene sequence: CDR1 SEHNR, CDR2 FQNEAQ (reference sequence). V was trimmed by 5 bases and J by 5 bases, leaving 9 bases between them. The CDR3 sequence: CASSPGGYGYTF. CDR3 DNA: TGTGCCAGCAGCCCCGGAGGTTATGGCTACACCTTC.

The sample holds one count of this clone. This chain uses TRBV25-1 with TRBJ1-1; D perhaps matches TRBD1 (5 bases). The CDR3 is made up of 14 amino acids. Looked up from germline, CDR1 is MGHDK and CDR2 is SYGVNS. Trimming removed 4 bases from V and 3 bases from J, with 12 bases in between. The CDR3 DNA sequence: TGTGCCAGCAGTGGGTCCGCGGGGGACACTGAAGCTTTCTTT. Translating gives CASSGSAGDTEAFF.

This clone was found a few times. The rearrangement links TRBV6-5 to TRBJ1-2; 7 positions agree with TRBD1. In germline, CDR1 is MNHEY, CDR2 SVGAGI. This CDR3 contains 12 residues. The V segment lost 7 bases and the J segment 4 bases; nucleotides outside the gene matches: 3. The CDR3 DNA sequence: TGTGCCAGCACAGACAGGGTCTATGGCTACACCTTC. Residues: CASTDRVYGYTF.

This clone was counted a few times. The rearrangement joins TRBV30 to TRBJ1-4; D gene unclear. The CDR3 has 14 residues. V was clipped by 0 bases and J by 14 bases, with 19 bases between them. Germline lookup yields CDR1 GTSNPN and CDR2 SVGIG (reference sequence). The CDR3: CAWSVAVIGSGLFF. In nucleotides, the CDR3 is TGTGCCTGGAGTGTAGCGGTAATCGGGAGTGGGCTGTTTTTT.

The J gene is TRBJ2-1, the V gene TRBV5-1; 14 nucleotides match TRBD2. The CDR3 length is 18 residues. Germline CDR1 and CDR2: SGHRS and YFSETQ. V lost 0 bases and J lost 7; bases outside the gene matches: 9. The CDR3 coding sequence is TGCGCCAGCAGCTTGGACCCCGGGACTAGCGGGAGAAGGAATGAGCAGTTCTTC. Encoded protein: CASSLDPGTSGRRNEQFF.

The J gene is TRBJ1-1, the V gene TRBV29-1; D gene ambiguous. The CDR3 extends over 12 amino acids. Deletions cut 8 bases from V and 6 bases from J, with 16 bases between. The germline V gene has CDR1 SQVTM and CDR2 ANQGSEA. The CDR3 nucleotides are TGCAGCTATCGCTCCTCCTACTCTGAAGCTTTCTTT. As protein: CSYRSSYSEAFF.

This clone showed up just a few times. The rearrangement uses TRBV29-1 and TRBJ2-5; 11 bases agree with TRBD1. Matching the DNA end better, TRBJ2-7 makes the J call doubtful. The germline gives CDR1 SQVTM, CDR2 ANQGSEA. There are 12 residues in the CDR3. In DNA form, the CDR3 reads TGCAGCGTGGACAGGGGGCTCTCCGAGCAGTACTTC. Amino acids: CSVDRGLSEQYF.

This sequence joins TRBV5-8 and TRBJ1-2; D is unresolved. The germline V gene has CDR1 SGHTS and CDR2 YDEGEE. This CDR3 has 16 residues. The V gene lost 2 bases and the J gene lost 1 base, with 15 bases spanning the gap. The CDR3 nucleotides read TGTGCCAGCAGCTTCCTACTCAATAGAAATAACTATGGCTACACCTTC. It codes for CASSFLLNRNNYGYTF.

This chain joins TRBV15 and TRBJ2-6, with a tentative D call TRBD2 (7 bases). V dropped 6 bases and J dropped 0 bases, with 9 bases sitting between them. The CDR3 extends over 15 amino acids. Germline CDR1 is LNHNV and CDR2 is YYDKDF (reference sequence). The CDR3 nucleotides are TGTGCCACCAGGGGAGGGGGCTCTGGGGCCAACGTCCTGACTTTC. Translation: CATRGGGSGANVLTF.

The rearrangement uses TRBV6-6 and TRBJ1-1; possible D gene TRBD1, 5 bases. V was clipped by 0 bases and J by 1 base, with 9 bases between them. CDR3 length: 15 residues. Germline V CDR1 and CDR2: MNHNY, SVGAGI (reference sequence). The CDR3 coding sequence is TGTGCCAGCAGTTACTCGATGGGGGGGAACACTGAAGCTTTCTTT. Its translation is CASSYSMGGNTEAFF.

This clone appeared a few times. The rearrangement links TRBV2 to TRBJ2-1; the D gene is possibly TRBD2 (5 bases). The germline V gene has CDR1 SNHLY and CDR2 FYNNEI. The CDR3 sequence is 12 residues long. V dropped 5 bases and J dropped 4 bases, with 6 bases sitting between them. DNA of the CDR3: TGTGCCAGCAGTCGGGAATACAATGAGCAGTTCTTC. Protein sequence: CASSREYNEQFF.

This clone came up a few times. V usage is TRBV6-5 and J usage is TRBJ1-1; 9 bases map to TRBD1. Losses at the gene ends were 6 bases for V and 6 bases for J; bases not matched to a gene: 11. The CDR3 consists of 15 residues. In germline, CDR1 is MNHEY, CDR2 SVGAGI. The CDR3 reads CASRRGTGKFAEAFF. CDR3 nucleotides: TGTGCCAGCAGACGAGGGACAGGGAAGTTTGCTGAAGCTTTCTTT.

The chain has TRBV6-4 and TRBJ2-3; 10 bases map to TRBD2. The V and J ends lost 3 bases and 5 bases, in that order; junction bases with no gene match: 5. Germline assignment: CDR1 MRHNA and CDR2 SNTAGT. The CDR3 spans 15 residues. CDR3 amino acids: CASSEVAGGKDTQYF. CDR3 coding DNA: TGTGCCAGCAGTGAAGTAGCGGGGGGTAAAGATACGCAGTATTTT.

In this sample, this clone turned up once. The rearrangement uses TRBV11-2 and TRBJ2-7; 11 bases agree with TRBD1. Losses at the gene ends were 4 bases for V and 3 bases for J; bases not matched to a gene: 2. Germline V gene sequence: CDR1 SGHAT, CDR2 FQNNGV. This CDR3 comprises 14 residues. In DNA, the CDR3 is TGTGCCAGCAGCTGGGACAGGGGGTACTACGAGCAGTACTTC. Translated: CASSWDRGYYEQYF. The variable domain in full, with the rest retrieved from reference TRBV11-2 and TRBJ2-7, is EAGVAQSPRYKIIEKRQSVAFWCNPISGHATLYWYQQILGQGPKLLIQFQNNGVVDDSQLPKDRFSAERLKGVDSTLKIQPAKLEDSAVYLCASSWDRGYYEQYFGPGTRLTVT.

This chain uses TRBV19 with TRBJ1-1; D remains unclear. V was clipped by 4 bases and J by 8 bases, with 8 bases between them. CDR3 length: 11 amino acids. The germline V gene encodes CDR1 LNHDA and CDR2 SQIVND (reference sequence). The CDR3: CASSSGMEAFF. CDR3 nucleotide sequence: TGTGCCAGTAGTAGTGGCATGGAAGCTTTCTTT.

This sequence joins TRBV27 and TRBJ1-2, with 7 bases lining up with TRBD1. CDR3 length: 14 residues. V trimming: 5 bases; J trimming: 3 bases; junction bases outside the gene matches: 6. Germline V CDR1 and CDR2: MNHEY, SMNVEV (reference sequence). The CDR3 region is CASSPSGTDYGYTF. CDR3 DNA sequence: TGTGCCAGCAGTCCATCAGGGACAGACTATGGCTACACCTTC.